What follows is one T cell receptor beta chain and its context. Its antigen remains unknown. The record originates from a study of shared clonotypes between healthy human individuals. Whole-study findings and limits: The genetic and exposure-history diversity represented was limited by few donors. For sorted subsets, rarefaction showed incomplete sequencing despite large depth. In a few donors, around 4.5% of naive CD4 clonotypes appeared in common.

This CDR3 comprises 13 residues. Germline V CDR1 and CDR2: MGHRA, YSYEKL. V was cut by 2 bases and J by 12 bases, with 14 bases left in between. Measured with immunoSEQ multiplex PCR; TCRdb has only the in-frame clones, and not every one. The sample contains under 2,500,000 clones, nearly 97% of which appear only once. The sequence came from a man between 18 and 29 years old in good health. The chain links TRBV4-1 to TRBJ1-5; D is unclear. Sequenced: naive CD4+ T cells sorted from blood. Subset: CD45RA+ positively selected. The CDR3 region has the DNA TGCGCCAGCAGCCAACTAATCACGGAGTTCCAGCATTTT. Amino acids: CASSQLITEFQHF.